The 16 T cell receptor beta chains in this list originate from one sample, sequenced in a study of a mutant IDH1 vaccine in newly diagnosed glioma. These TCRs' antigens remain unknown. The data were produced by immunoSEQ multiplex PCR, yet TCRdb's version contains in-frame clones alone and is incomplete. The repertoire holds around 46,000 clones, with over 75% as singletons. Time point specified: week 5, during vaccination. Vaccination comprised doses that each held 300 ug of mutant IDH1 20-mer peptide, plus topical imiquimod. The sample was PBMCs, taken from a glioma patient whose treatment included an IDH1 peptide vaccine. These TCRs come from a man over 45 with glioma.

CDR3 sequence (DNA): TGTGCCAGCAGACCGGGGGGAGTAGAGACCCAGTACTTC. The encoded protein is CASRPGGVETQYF. The chain couples TRBV2 to TRBJ2-5; 7 bases match TRBD2. V lost 6 bases, J lost 4 bases, and 5 bases stayed unmatched. The CDR3 contains 13 residues. Germline V gene sequence: CDR1 SNHLY, CDR2 FYNNEI.

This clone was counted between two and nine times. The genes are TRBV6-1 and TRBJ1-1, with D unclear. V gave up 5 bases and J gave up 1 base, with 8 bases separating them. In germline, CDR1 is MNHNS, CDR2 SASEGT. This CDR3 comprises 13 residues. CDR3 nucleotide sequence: TGTGCCAGCAGTAACAAAAAGAACACTGAAGCTTTCTTT. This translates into CASSNKKNTEAFF.

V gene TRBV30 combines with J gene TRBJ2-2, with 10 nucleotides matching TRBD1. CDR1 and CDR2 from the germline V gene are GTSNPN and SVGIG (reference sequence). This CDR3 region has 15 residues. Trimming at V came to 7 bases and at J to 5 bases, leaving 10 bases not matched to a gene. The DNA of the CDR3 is TGTGCCTCCTTAAAGGGGACAGGGGAAACCGGGGAGCTGTTTTTT. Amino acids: CASLKGTGETGELFF. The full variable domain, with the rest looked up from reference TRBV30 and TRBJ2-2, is SQTIHQWPATLVQPVGSPLSLECTVEGTSNPNLYWYRQAAGRGLQLLFYSVGIGQISSEVPQNLSASRPQDRQFILSSKKLLLSDSGFYLCASLKGTGETGELFFGEGSRLTVL.

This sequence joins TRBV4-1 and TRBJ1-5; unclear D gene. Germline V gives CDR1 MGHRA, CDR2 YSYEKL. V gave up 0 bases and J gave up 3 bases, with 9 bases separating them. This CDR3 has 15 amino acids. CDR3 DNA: TGCGCCAGCAGCCAAGAGGGGATGGCCAATCAGCCCCAGCATTTT. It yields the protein CASSQEGMANQPQHF.

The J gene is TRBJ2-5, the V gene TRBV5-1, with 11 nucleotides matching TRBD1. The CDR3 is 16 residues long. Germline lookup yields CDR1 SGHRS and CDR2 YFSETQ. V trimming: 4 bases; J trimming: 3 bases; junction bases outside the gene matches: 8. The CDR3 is CASSAPPGQGEETQYF. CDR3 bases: TGCGCCAGCAGCGCCCCCCCGGGACAGGGGGAAGAGACCCAGTACTTC. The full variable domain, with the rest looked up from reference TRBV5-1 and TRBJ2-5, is KAGVTQTPRYLIKTRGQQVTLSCSPISGHRSVSWYQQTPGQGLQFLFEYFSETQRNKGNFPGRFSGRQFSNSRSEMNVSTLELGDSALYLCASSAPPGQGEETQYFGPGTRLLVL.

The CDR3: CASSSRRTEAFF. The CDR3 nucleotides read TGCGCCAGCAGCAGTCGGAGGACTGAAGCTTTCTTT. The chain employs TRBV5-1 and TRBJ1-1; D call uncertain. The CDR3 has 12 residues. Trimming cost V 4 bases and J 5 bases, with 9 bases left between them. CDR1 and CDR2 (germline): SGHRS, YFSETQ.

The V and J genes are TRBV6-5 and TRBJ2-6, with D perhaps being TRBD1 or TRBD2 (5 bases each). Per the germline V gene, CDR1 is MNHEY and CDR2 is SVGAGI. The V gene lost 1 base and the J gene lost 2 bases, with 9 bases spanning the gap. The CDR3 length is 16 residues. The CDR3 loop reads CASSYFRGTGANVLTF. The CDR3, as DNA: TGTGCCAGCAGTTACTTCCGGGGCACTGGGGCCAACGTCCTGACTTTC.

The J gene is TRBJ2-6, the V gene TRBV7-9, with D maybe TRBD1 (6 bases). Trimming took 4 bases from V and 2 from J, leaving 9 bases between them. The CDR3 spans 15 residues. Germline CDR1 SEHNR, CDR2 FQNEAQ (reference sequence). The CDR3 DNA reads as TGTGCCAGCAGCTCAGGGGTGACTGGGGCCAACGTCCTGACTTTC. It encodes CASSSGVTGANVLTF.

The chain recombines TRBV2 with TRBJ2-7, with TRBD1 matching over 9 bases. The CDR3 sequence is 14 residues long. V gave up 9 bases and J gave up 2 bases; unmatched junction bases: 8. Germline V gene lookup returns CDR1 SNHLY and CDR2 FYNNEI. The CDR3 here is CARNYGTGTYEQYF. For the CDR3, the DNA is TGTGCCAGAAATTACGGGACAGGGACCTACGAGCAGTACTTC.

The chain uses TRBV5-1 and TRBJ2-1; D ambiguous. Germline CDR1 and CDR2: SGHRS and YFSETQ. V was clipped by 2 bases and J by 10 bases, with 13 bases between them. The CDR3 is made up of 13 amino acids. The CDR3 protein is CASSLTGLDEQFF. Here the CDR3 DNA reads TGCGCCAGCAGCTTAACCGGGCTGGACGAGCAGTTCTTC.

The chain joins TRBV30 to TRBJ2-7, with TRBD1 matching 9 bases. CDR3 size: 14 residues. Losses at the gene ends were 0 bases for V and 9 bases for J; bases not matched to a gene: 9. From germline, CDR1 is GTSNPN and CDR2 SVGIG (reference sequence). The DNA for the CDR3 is TGTGCCTGGAGTGTATCTAACAGGGGGCCCGTGCAGTACTTC. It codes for CAWSVSNRGPVQYF.

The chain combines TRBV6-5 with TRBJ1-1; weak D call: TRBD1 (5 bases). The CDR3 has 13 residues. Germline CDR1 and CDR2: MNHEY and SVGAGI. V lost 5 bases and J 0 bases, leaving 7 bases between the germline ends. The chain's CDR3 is CASSRGLNTEAFF. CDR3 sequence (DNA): TGTGCCAGCAGTCGGGGCCTGAACACTGAAGCTTTCTTT.

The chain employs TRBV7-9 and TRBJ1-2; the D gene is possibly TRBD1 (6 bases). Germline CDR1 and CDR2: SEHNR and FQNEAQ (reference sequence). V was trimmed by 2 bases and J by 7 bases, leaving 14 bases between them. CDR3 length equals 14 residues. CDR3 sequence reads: CASSLPKQGGGYTF. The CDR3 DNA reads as TGTGCCAGCAGCTTACCTAAACAGGGTGGTGGCTACACCTTC.

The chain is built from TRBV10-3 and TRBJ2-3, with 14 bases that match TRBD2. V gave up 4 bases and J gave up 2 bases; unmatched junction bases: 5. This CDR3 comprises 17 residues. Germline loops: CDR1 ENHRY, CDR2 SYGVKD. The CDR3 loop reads CAISGGLAGADTDTQYF. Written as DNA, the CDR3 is TGTGCCATCAGTGGGGGACTAGCGGGGGCCGACACAGATACGCAGTATTTT.

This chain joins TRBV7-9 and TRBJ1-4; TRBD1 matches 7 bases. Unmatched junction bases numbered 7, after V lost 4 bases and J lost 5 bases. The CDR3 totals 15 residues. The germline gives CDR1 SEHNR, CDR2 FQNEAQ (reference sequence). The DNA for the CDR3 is TGTGCCAGCAGCTCAGCCACAGGGGAAAATGAAAAACTGTTTTTT. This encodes CASSSATGENEKLFF.

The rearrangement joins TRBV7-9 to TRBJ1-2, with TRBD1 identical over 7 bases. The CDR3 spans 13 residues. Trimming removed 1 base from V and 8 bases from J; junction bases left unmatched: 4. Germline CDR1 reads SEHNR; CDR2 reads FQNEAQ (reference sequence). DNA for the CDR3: TGTGCCAGCAGCTTAGAGGGGGCAGAAGGCTACACCTTC. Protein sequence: CASSLEGAEGYTF.